These 21 T cell receptor beta chains were sequenced from one sample in a study of shared clonotypes between healthy human individuals. Repertoires were generated with immunoSEQ multiplex PCR, while TCRdb's copy carries only in-frame clones and drops some. The data contain 95,000 to 120,000 clones, about 63% of them singletons. Sequenced material: memory CD8+ T cells sorted from blood. Subset defined: CD45RO+ cells pooled with CCR7-negative TemRA cells. The receptors come from a woman aged 25-40 years in good health.

This chain connects TRBV4-1 to TRBJ2-7; TRBD1 matches at 9 bases. The CDR3 runs 16 residues. With 1 base clipped from V and 1 base from J, the junction kept 5 bases outside the gene matches. The germline gives CDR1 MGHRA, CDR2 YSYEKL. The CDR3 is CASSQGLGQGSYEQYF. The CDR3 DNA reads TGCGCCAGCAGCCAAGGTCTTGGACAGGGGTCCTACGAGCAGTACTTC.

V usage is TRBV20-1 and J usage is TRBJ1-1; no reliable D call. This CDR3 is 11 amino acids long. V shed 5 bases and J shed 6 bases, with 10 bases lying between them. The germline gives CDR1 DFQATT, CDR2 SNEGSKA (reference sequence). For the CDR3, the DNA is TGCAGTGCTCGTAGGGCAGCTGAAGCTTTCTTT. Amino acid sequence: CSARRAAEAFF.

In nucleotides, the CDR3 is TGTGCCAGCAGCGTAGGGACCCTTGTTGAGACCCAGTACTTC. Its protein product is CASSVGTLVETQYF. The chain employs TRBV9 and TRBJ2-5; no clear D gene. Trimming pared 0 bases from V and 5 bases from J, leaving 11 bases between. Germline-derived CDR1 and CDR2 are SGDLS and YYNGEE. This CDR3 contains 14 residues. Full variable domain (missing parts from reference TRBV9 and TRBJ2-5): DSGVTQTPKHLITATGQRVTLRCSPRSGDLSVYWYQQSLDQGLQFLIQYYNGEERAKGNILERFSAQQFPDLHSELNLSSLELGDSALYFCASSVGTLVETQYFGPGTRLLVL.

The V gene is TRBV13, the J gene TRBJ1-2; D remains ambiguous. CDR1 is PRHDT, CDR2 FYEKMQ, per germline (reference sequence). V lost 1 base, J lost 7 bases, and 13 bases lay in between. This CDR3 comprises 14 residues. The CDR3 DNA reads TGTGCCAGCAGCTTAGAAGGAGCCAACAGTGGCTACACCTTC. Its translation: CASSLEGANSGYTF.

The rearrangement links TRBV11-2 to TRBJ2-7; the D is unclear. The CDR3 length is 13 residues. Trimming took off 1 base at V and 4 bases at J, with 8 bases between the two ends. Germline CDR1 is SGHAT and CDR2 is FQNNGV. The CDR3, as DNA: TGTGCCAGCAGCTTAGGCTACGGTTACGAGCAGTACTTC. Translation: CASSLGYGYEQYF.

This sequence joins TRBV28 and TRBJ1-1, with D uncertain. The V gene lost 6 bases and the J gene lost 6 bases, with 17 bases spanning the gap. This CDR3 contains 14 residues. The germline gives CDR1 MDHEN, CDR2 SYDVKM. DNA of the CDR3: TGTGCCAGCAGCCCTCCGGGAATCGGACCTGAAGCTTTCTTT. It yields the protein CASSPPGIGPEAFF.

The gene calls are TRBV18 and TRBJ2-5; 7 bases agree with TRBD1. The CDR3 has 14 amino acids. The junction had 2 bases not matched to a gene; V was cut back by 3 bases and J by 1 base. Germline values: CDR1 KGHSH, CDR2 LQKENI. CDR3 residues: CASSPWDSQETQYF. The CDR3 DNA reads as TGTGCCAGCTCACCGTGGGACAGCCAAGAGACCCAGTACTTC.

This clone was counted only a few times. This chain joins TRBV29-1 and TRBJ2-5, with D perhaps assigned TRBD1 or TRBD2 (5 bases each). Between the trimmed V and J ends, which lost 0 bases and 5 bases, there was a span of 16 bases. Germline V gene sequence: CDR1 SQVTM, CDR2 ANQGSEA. CDR3 length: 15 amino acids. Written as DNA, the CDR3 is TGCAGCGTTGAAGATCCGGGGCAGGGCCAGGAGACCCAGTACTTC. Amino acids: CSVEDPGQGQETQYF.

CDR3 region: CASSLLDNEQFF. For the CDR3, the DNA is TGTGCCAGCAGCTTGTTGGACAATGAGCAGTTCTTC. The chain couples TRBV5-4 to TRBJ2-1; D is unresolved. V was shortened by 1 base and J by 5 bases, with 4 bases between the two germline ends. Germline assignment: CDR1 SGHNT and CDR2 YYREEE (reference sequence). The CDR3 has 12 residues.

The V call is TRBV5-1, the J call TRBJ2-3; 7 nucleotides agree with TRBD2. The CDR3 spans 15 residues. CDR1 and CDR2 (germline): SGHRS, YFSETQ. With V trimmed by 2 bases and J by 5 bases, 8 bases remained unmatched. CDR3 sequence (DNA): TGCGCCAGCAGCTTAGGACTAGGATCCGAAGATACGCAGTATTTT. It is translated as CASSLGLGSEDTQYF.

This clone was counted many times. V usage is TRBV11-2 and J usage is TRBJ1-3; D is uncertain. This CDR3 is 16 amino acids long. Germline V gene lookup returns CDR1 SGHAT and CDR2 FQNNGV. The V end was cut by 5 bases, the J end by 4 bases, with 18 bases between. The CDR3 sequence is CASSPWRADSGNTIYF. CDR3 nucleotides: TGTGCCAGCAGCCCCTGGAGGGCTGATTCCGGAAACACCATATATTTT.

This sequence joins TRBV7-9 and TRBJ1-1; D gene ambiguous. V lost 0 bases and J lost 5, with 7 bases in between. CDR1 is SEHNR, CDR2 FQNEAQ, per germline (reference sequence). This CDR3 is 13 amino acids long. This chain's CDR3 is CASSLAPHTEAFF. The CDR3 DNA reads as TGTGCCAGCAGCTTAGCGCCCCATACTGAAGCTTTCTTT.

The rearrangement uses TRBV27 and TRBJ2-1, with 9 bases aligning to TRBD2. Germline loops: CDR1 MNHEY, CDR2 SMNVEV (reference sequence). V dropped 2 bases and J dropped 14; count of bases not matched to a gene: 7. This CDR3 is built from 13 residues. CDR3 DNA: TGTGCCAGCAGTTTAAAAAAAATAGCGGGAGAGTTCTTC. Protein sequence: CASSLKKIAGEFF.

The chain employs TRBV7-6 and TRBJ2-7, with TRBD1 as a possible D gene (6 bases). Between the trimmed V and J ends, which lost 5 bases and 6 bases, there was a span of 20 bases. CDR3 length: 15 residues. CDR1 and CDR2 (germline): SGHVS, FNYEAQ. The CDR3 protein is CASSPHRVTLPEQYF. The CDR3 DNA is TGTGCCAGCAGCCCCCACAGGGTTACCCTTCCCGAGCAGTACTTC.

The chain recombines TRBV28 with TRBJ2-1; TRBD2 matches at 7 bases. Germline CDR1 and CDR2: MDHEN and SYDVKM. V lost 8 bases, J lost 4 bases, and 2 bases stayed unmatched. The CDR3 consists of 12 residues. The DNA for the CDR3 is TGTGCCAGCGATAGCGGGTACAATGAGCAGTTCTTC. Translated: CASDSGYNEQFF.

This rearrangement joins TRBV6-5 to TRBJ2-7; 7 nucleotides align to TRBD2. The CDR3 has 13 residues. Germline assignment: CDR1 MNHEY and CDR2 SVGAGI. Trimming removed 2 bases from V and 3 bases from J; junction bases left unmatched: 1. CDR3 sequence reads: CASSYGGVYEQYF. Written as DNA, the CDR3 is TGTGCCAGCAGTTACGGGGGGGTCTACGAGCAGTACTTC.

The chain has TRBV11-2 and TRBJ2-5; no firm D call. The V end lost 1 base, the J end lost 2 bases, and 8 bases lay between the germline ends. From germline, CDR1 is SGHAT and CDR2 FQNNGV. This CDR3 region has 14 residues. The CDR3 here is CASSLVREQETQYF. Here the CDR3 DNA reads TGTGCCAGCAGCTTAGTTAGGGAACAAGAGACCCAGTACTTC.

This chain links TRBV6-4 with TRBJ2-6; 7 positions agree with TRBD2. The CDR3 length is 16 residues. The germline gives CDR1 MRHNA, CDR2 SNTAGT. V lost 3 bases, J lost 1 base, and 3 bases stayed unmatched. The CDR3: CASSEGGSSGANVLTF. CDR3 DNA: TGTGCCAGCAGTGAAGGCGGGAGTTCTGGGGCCAACGTCCTGACTTTC.

This clone is a singleton in its sample. The V and J genes are TRBV11-2 and TRBJ2-1; D tentatively fits TRBD1 or TRBD2 (5 bases each). Per the germline V gene, CDR1 is SGHAT and CDR2 is FQNNGV. V was pared by 5 bases and J by 8 bases, with 10 bases between. There are 12 residues in the CDR3. The CDR3: CASSRGFHEQFF. The CDR3 nucleotides are TGTGCCAGCAGCCGGGGCTTCCATGAGCAGTTCTTC.

This chain links TRBV27 with TRBJ2-7; 7 positions match TRBD2. Germline V gene data show CDR1 as MNHEY and CDR2 as SMNVEV (reference sequence). J lost 2 bases, V lost 3 bases, and 7 bases had no gene match. The CDR3 is made up of 15 amino acids. The CDR3 DNA is TGTGCCAGCAGTTTCCTCCGGGACTATGCCTACGAGCAGTACTTC. This sequence encodes CASSFLRDYAYEQYF.

The chain recombines TRBV2 with TRBJ2-1, with a possible D match to TRBD1 (7 bases). The CDR3 has 16 residues. Trimming stripped 4 bases from V and 2 bases from J, with 15 bases between. CDR1 is SNHLY, CDR2 FYNNEI, per germline. The CDR3 bases are TGTGCCAGCAGTGTACGCGGGACAGATACCTACAATGAGCAGTTCTTC. Translating gives CASSVRGTDTYNEQFF.